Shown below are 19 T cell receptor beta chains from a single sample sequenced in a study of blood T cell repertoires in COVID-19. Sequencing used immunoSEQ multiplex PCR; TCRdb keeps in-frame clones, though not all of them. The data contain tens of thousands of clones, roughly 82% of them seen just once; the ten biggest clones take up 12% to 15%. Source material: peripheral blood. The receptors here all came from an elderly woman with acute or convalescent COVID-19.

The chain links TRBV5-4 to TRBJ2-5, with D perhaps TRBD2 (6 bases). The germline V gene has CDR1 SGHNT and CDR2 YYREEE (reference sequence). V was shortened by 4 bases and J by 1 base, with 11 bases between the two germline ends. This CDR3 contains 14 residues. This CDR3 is CASSTASAQETQYF. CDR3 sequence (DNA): TGTGCCAGCAGCACCGCTAGCGCCCAAGAGACCCAGTACTTC.

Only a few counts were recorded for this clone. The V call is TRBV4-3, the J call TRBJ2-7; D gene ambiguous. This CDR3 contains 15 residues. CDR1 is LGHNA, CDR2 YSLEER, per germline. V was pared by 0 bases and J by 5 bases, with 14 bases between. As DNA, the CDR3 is TGCGCCAGCAGCCAAGACTATCCCAATGTCAACGAGCAGTACTTC. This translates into CASSQDYPNVNEQYF.

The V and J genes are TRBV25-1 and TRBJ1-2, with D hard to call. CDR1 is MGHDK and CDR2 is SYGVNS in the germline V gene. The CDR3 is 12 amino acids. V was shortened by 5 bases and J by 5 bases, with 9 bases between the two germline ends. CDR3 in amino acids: CASSPGEYGYTF. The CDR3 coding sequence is TGTGCCAGCAGTCCAGGCGAATATGGCTACACCTTC.

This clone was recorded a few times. The CDR3 coding sequence is TGTGCCAGCAGTTTATCTGGGACACGTCCCACTGAAGCTTTCTTT. This gives the protein CASSLSGTRPTEAFF. The V call is TRBV27, the J call TRBJ1-1; D perhaps matches TRBD1 (6 bases). Germline V gene data show CDR1 as MNHEY and CDR2 as SMNVEV (reference sequence). The ends were cut back, 0 bases at V and 4 bases at J, with 12 bases in the middle. This CDR3 comprises 15 residues.

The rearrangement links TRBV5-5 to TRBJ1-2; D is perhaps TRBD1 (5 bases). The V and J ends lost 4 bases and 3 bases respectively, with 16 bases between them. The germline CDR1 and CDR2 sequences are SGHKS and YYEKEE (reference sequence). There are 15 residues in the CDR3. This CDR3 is CASSRMHGGDYGYTF. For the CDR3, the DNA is TGTGCCAGCAGCCGTATGCACGGGGGTGACTATGGCTACACCTTC.

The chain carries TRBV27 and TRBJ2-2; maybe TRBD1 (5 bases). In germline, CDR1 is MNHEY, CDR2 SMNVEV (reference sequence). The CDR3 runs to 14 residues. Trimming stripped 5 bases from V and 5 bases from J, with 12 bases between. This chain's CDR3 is CASSLWGRTGELFF. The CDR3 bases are TGTGCCAGCAGTCTTTGGGGCCGTACCGGGGAGCTGTTTTTT.

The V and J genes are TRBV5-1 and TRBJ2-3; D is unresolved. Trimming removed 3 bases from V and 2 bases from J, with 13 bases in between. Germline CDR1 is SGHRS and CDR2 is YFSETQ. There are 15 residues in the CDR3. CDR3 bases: TGCGCCAGCAGCTCCCCCGCCCTCTACACAGATACGCAGTATTTT. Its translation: CASSSPALYTDTQYF.

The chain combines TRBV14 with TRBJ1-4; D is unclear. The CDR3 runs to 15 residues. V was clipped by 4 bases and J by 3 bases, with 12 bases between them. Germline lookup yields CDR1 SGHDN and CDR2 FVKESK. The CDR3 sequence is CASSPLLGANEKLFF. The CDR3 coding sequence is TGTGCCAGCAGCCCCTTATTAGGAGCTAATGAAAAACTGTTTTTT.

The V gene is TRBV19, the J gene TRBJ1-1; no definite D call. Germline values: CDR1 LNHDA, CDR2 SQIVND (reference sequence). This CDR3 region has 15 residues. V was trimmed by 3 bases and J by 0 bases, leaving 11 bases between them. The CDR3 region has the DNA TGTGCCAGTAGTATGTCTAGTACCATGAACACTGAAGCTTTCTTT. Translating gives CASSMSSTMNTEAFF.

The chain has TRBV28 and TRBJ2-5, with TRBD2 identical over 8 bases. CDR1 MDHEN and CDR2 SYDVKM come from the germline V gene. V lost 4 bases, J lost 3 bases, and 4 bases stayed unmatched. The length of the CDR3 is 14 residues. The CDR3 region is CASSSISGEETQYF. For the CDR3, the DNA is TGTGCCAGCAGTTCCATTAGCGGGGAAGAGACCCAGTACTTC.

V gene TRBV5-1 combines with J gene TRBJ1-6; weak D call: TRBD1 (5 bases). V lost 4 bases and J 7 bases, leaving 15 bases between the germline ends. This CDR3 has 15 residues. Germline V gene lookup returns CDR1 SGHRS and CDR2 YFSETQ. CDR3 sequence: CASSREGRANSPLHF. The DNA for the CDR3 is TGCGCCAGCAGCCGGGAGGGCAGGGCAAATTCACCCCTCCACTTT.

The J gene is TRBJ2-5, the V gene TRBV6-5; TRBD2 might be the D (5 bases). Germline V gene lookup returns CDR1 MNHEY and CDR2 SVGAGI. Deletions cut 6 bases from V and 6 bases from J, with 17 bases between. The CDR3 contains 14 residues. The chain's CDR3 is CASRKLGELKTQYF. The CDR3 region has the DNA TGTGCCAGCAGAAAACTAGGCGAGCTGAAGACCCAGTACTTC.

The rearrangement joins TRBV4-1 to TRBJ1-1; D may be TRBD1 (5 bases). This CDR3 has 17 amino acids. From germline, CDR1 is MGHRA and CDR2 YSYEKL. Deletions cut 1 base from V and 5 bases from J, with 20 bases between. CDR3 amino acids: CASSQGRAGLGKTEAFF. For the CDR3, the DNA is TGCGCCAGCAGCCAAGGGAGAGCGGGGCTCGGGAAGACTGAAGCTTTCTTT.

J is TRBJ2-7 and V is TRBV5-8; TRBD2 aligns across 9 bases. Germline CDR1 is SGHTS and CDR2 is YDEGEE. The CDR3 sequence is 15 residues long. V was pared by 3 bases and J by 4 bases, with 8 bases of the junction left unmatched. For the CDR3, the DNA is TGTGCCAGCAGCTGGCGGTCTAGCGGGATGTACGAGCAGTACTTC. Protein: CASSWRSSGMYEQYF.

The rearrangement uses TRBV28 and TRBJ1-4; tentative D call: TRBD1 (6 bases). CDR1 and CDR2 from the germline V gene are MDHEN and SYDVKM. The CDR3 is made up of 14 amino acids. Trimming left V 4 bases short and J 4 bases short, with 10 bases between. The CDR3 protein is CASSYTGLNEKLFF. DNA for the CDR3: TGTGCCAGCAGTTATACAGGGCTTAATGAAAAACTGTTTTTT.

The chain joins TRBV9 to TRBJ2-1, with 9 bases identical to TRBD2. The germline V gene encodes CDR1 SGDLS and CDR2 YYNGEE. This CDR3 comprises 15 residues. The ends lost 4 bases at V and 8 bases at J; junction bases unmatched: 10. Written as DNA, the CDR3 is TGTGCCAGCAGCTACCGGACTAGCGTATCACATGAGCAGTTCTTC. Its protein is CASSYRTSVSHEQFF. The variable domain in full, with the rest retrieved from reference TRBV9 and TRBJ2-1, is DSGVTQTPKHLITATGQRVTLRCSPRSGDLSVYWYQQSLDQGLQFLIQYYNGEERAKGNILERFSAQQFPDLHSELNLSSLELGDSALYFCASSYRTSVSHEQFFGPGTRLTVL.

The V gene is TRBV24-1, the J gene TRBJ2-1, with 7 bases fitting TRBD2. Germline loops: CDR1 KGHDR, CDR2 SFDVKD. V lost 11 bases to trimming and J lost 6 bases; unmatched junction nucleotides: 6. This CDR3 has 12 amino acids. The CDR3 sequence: CAISREVNEQFF. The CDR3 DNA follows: TGTGCCATTAGCCGGGAGGTCAATGAGCAGTTCTTC.

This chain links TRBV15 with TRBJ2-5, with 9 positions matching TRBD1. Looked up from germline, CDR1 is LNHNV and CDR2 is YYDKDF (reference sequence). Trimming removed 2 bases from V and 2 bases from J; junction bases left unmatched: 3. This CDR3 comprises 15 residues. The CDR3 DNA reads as TGTGCCACCAGCAGACGGGACAGGGCTCAAGAGACCCAGTACTTC. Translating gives CATSRRDRAQETQYF.

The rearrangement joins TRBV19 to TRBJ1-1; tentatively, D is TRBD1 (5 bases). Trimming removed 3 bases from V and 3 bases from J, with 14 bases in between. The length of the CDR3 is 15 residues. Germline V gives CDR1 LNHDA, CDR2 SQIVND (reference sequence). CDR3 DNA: TGTGCCAGTAGTATGGGCGCAGGGCAGTACACTGAAGCTTTCTTT. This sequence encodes CASSMGAGQYTEAFF.